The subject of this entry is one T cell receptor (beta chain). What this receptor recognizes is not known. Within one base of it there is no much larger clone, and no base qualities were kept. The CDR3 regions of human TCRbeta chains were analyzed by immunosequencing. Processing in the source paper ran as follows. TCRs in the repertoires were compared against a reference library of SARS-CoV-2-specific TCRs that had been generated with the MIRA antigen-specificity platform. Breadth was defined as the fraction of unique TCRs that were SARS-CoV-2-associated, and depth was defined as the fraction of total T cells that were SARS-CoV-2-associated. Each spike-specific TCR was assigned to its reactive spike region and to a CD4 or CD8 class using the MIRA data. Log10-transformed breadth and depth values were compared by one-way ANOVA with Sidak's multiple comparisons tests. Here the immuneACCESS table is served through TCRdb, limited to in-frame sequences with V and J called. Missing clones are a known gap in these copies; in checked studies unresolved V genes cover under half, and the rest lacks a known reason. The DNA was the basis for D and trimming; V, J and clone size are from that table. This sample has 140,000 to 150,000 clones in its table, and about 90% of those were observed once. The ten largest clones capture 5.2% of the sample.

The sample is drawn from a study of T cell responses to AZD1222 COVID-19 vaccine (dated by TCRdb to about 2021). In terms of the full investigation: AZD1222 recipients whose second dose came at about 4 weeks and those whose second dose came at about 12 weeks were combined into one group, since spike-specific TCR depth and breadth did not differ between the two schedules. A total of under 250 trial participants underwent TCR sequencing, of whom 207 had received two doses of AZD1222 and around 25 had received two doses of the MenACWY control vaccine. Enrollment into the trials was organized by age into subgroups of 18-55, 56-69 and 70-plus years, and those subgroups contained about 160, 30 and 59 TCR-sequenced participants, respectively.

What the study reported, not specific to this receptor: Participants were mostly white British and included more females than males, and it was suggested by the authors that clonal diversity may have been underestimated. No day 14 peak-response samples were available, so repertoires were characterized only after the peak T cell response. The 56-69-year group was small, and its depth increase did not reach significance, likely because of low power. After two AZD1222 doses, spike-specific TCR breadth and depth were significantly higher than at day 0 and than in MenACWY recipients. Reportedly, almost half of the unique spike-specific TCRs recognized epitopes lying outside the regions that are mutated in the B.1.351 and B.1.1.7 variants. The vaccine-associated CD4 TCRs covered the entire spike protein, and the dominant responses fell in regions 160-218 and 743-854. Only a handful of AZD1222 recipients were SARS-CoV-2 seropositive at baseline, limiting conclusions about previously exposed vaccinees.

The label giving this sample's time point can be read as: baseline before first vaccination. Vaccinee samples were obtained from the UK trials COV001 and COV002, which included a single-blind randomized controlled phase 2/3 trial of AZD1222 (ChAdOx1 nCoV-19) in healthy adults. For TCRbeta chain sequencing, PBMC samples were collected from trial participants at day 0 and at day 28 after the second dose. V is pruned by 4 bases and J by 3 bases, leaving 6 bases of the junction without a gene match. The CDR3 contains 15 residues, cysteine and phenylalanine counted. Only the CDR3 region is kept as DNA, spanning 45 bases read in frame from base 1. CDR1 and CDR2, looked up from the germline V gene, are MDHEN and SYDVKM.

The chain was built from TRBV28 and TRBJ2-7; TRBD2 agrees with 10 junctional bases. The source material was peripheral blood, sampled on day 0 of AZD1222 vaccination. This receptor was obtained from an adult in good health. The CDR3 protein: CASSSLAGVGYEQYF. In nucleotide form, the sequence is TGTGCCAGCAGTTCGCTAGCGGGAGTAGGCTACGAGCAGTACTTC.